The 26 T cell receptor beta chains presented below share a single source sample, sequenced in a study of siplizumab effects on memory and regulatory T cells. Clones were sequenced by immunoSEQ multiplex PCR, and TCRdb holds only the in-frame ones, with some missing. The sample has roughly 26,000 clones, 65% to 90% seen once. The sample consisted of memory CD4+ T cells sorted from blood. These receptors originate from a human donor in good health.

The genes are TRBV30 and TRBJ2-5; D is unresolved. The CDR3 has 12 residues. The germline gives CDR1 GTSNPN, CDR2 SVGIG (reference sequence). Deletions cut 2 bases from V and 5 bases from J, with 9 bases between. The CDR3 DNA is TGTGCCTGGAGTTCGGATGTGGAGACCCAGTACTTC. It translates to CAWSSDVETQYF.

V usage is TRBV29-1 and J usage is TRBJ2-1; 8 nucleotides agree with TRBD2. The V segment lost 7 bases and the J segment 7 bases; nucleotides outside the gene matches: 9. CDR1 is SQVTM, CDR2 ANQGSEA, per germline. The CDR3 is 13 amino acids. For the CDR3, the DNA is TGCAGCGCCTCCCCGGGAGGGCCAAATGAGCAGTTCTTC. It codes for CSASPGGPNEQFF.

V usage is TRBV7-2 and J usage is TRBJ2-7, with D uncertain. The CDR3 is 13 amino acids. The germline V and J ends were trimmed by 2 bases and 6 bases, with 11 bases remaining between them. Germline loops: CDR1 SGHTA, CDR2 FQGNSA. The CDR3 loop is CASSLSQLSEQYF. CDR3 DNA sequence: TGTGCCAGCAGCTTATCCCAGCTGAGCGAGCAGTACTTC.

The chain joins TRBV13 to TRBJ1-3; D call uncertain. Trimming took off 3 bases at V and 0 bases at J, with 18 bases between the two ends. This CDR3 is 18 amino acids long. Germline-derived CDR1 and CDR2 are PRHDT and FYEKMQ (reference sequence). DNA of the CDR3: TGTGCCAGCAGCTTGATCGAGGCAGGAACGTACTCTGGAAACACCATATATTTT. Translating it yields CASSLIEAGTYSGNTIYF. The complete variable domain, with remaining parts taken from reference TRBV13 and TRBJ1-3, reads AAGVIQSPRHLIKEKRETATLKCYPIPRHDTVYWYQQGPGQDPQFLISFYEKMQSDKGSIPDRFSAQQFSDYHSELNMSSLELGDSALYFCASSLIEAGTYSGNTIYFGEGSWLTVV.

The chain recombines TRBV6-1 with TRBJ2-1; TRBD2 aligns across 9 bases. Looked up from germline, CDR1 is MNHNS and CDR2 is SASEGT. This CDR3 spans 13 amino acids. V lost 6 bases to trimming and J lost 4 bases; unmatched junction nucleotides: 1. The CDR3 bases are TGTGCCAGCAGGGCGGGAGGGTACAATGAGCAGTTCTTC. Amino acid sequence: CASRAGGYNEQFF.

This clone has just a few counts. This chain links TRBV9 with TRBJ2-7; D uncertain. V was trimmed by 1 base and J by 6 bases, leaving 8 bases between them. This CDR3 contains 12 residues. The germline gives CDR1 SGDLS, CDR2 YYNGEE. This CDR3 is CASSVNLREQYF. The CDR3 coding sequence is TGTGCCAGCAGCGTAAACCTGCGCGAGCAGTACTTC.

The gene calls are TRBV29-1 and TRBJ2-2; D is uncertain. CDR3 length: 13 residues. Germline-derived CDR1 and CDR2 are SQVTM and ANQGSEA. In DNA form, the CDR3 reads TGCGGATCCGTGGACCACTACACCGGGGAGCTGTTTTTT. Encoded protein: CGSVDHYTGELFF.

In this sample, this clone turned up a few times. The genes are TRBV4-1 and TRBJ1-1, with 8 bases identical to TRBD1. Germline CDR1 is MGHRA and CDR2 is YSYEKL. The CDR3 is made up of 15 amino acids. Germline trimming cut 3 bases from V and 4 bases from J; bases unmatched to any gene: 7. CDR3 bases: TGCGCCAGCAGCCAGTCGGACAGGGTTGGCACTGAAGCTTTCTTT. Its translation is CASSQSDRVGTEAFF.

The chain uses TRBV15 and TRBJ1-5, with D possibly TRBD1 on 5 matching bases. The CDR3 has 13 residues. V shed 5 bases and J shed 4 bases, with 9 bases lying between them. The germline gives CDR1 LNHNV, CDR2 YYDKDF (reference sequence). For the CDR3, the DNA is TGTGCCACCAGCGAGGGACTGAATCAGCCCCAGCATTTT. Translating gives CATSEGLNQPQHF.

V usage is TRBV7-2 and J usage is TRBJ2-5, with 7 positions matching TRBD2. V lost 2 bases, J lost 5 bases, and 5 bases stayed unmatched. Per the germline V gene, CDR1 is SGHTA and CDR2 is FQGNSA. This CDR3 comprises 14 residues. The CDR3 region has the DNA TGTGCCAGCAGCTTACGGCGGGAGTGGGAGACCCAGTACTTC. It is translated as CASSLRREWETQYF.

This clone appeared a single time. The genes are TRBV11-3 and TRBJ1-2; 9 positions match TRBD1. The germline V gene has CDR1 SGHNT and CDR2 YENEEA. The V segment lost 0 bases and the J segment 6 bases; nucleotides outside the gene matches: 5. This CDR3 is 15 amino acids long. The CDR3 nucleotides are TGTGCCAGCAGCTTAGATCGTGGGACAGGGAATGGCTACACCTTC. It codes for CASSLDRGTGNGYTF.

This rearrangement joins TRBV19 to TRBJ2-7, with 9 bases matching TRBD2. Germline values: CDR1 LNHDA, CDR2 SQIVND (reference sequence). This CDR3 spans 14 amino acids. Losses at the gene ends were 5 bases for V and 3 bases for J; bases not matched to a gene: 5. The CDR3 DNA is TGTGCCAGTAGTCCGTCTAGCGGGAACTACGAGCAGTACTTC. Encoded protein: CASSPSSGNYEQYF.

The rearrangement uses TRBV9 and TRBJ2-5; a possible D gene is TRBD2 (5 bases). Trimming took 0 bases from V and 3 from J, leaving 9 bases between them. The CDR3 has 14 residues. Germline CDR1 reads SGDLS; CDR2 reads YYNGEE. CDR3 nucleotide sequence: TGTGCCAGCAGCGTAGGAGGAGGAAAAGAGACCCAGTACTTC. Translated: CASSVGGGKETQYF.

The V call is TRBV18, the J call TRBJ1-3; D remains unclear. CDR1 is KGHSH and CDR2 is LQKENI in the germline V gene. The CDR3 is 15 amino acids. The ends were cut back, 5 bases at V and 0 bases at J, with 11 bases in the middle. CDR3 in amino acids: CASSEDGSSGNTIYF. The CDR3, as DNA: TGTGCCAGCTCAGAAGACGGTAGCTCTGGAAACACCATATATTTT. The variable domain in full, with the rest retrieved from reference TRBV18 and TRBJ1-3, is NAGVMQNPRHLVRRRGQEARLRCSPMKGHSHVYWYRQLPEEGLKFMVYLQKENIIDESGMPKERFSAEFPKEGPSILRIQQVVRGDSAAYFCASSEDGSSGNTIYFGEGSWLTVV.

This chain connects TRBV28 to TRBJ1-3, with 9 bases aligning to TRBD1. This CDR3 region has 20 residues. Germline V gene sequence: CDR1 MDHEN, CDR2 SYDVKM. Germline trimming cut 1 base from V and 2 bases from J; bases unmatched to any gene: 15. The CDR3 sequence: CASSLYPDLNDRGTGNTIYF. Written as DNA, the CDR3 is TGTGCCAGCAGTTTATACCCCGATCTCAATGACAGGGGGACTGGAAACACCATATATTTT.

Only a few counts were recorded for this clone. The chain recombines TRBV29-1 with TRBJ1-1, with 7 bases lining up with TRBD1. Germline CDR1 SQVTM, CDR2 ANQGSEA. V lost 6 bases, J lost 4 bases, and 2 bases stayed unmatched. The CDR3 length is 11 residues. The CDR3 reads CSVSGGTEAFF. The CDR3 DNA reads TGCAGCGTGTCAGGGGGCACTGAAGCTTTCTTT.

V gene TRBV4-2 combines with J gene TRBJ2-3; D is undetermined. V lost 0 bases to trimming and J lost 3 bases, with 7 bases between them. Germline V lookup: CDR1 LGHNA, CDR2 YNFKEQ. This CDR3 spans 14 amino acids. The CDR3 loop is CASSQEWRTDTQYF. The DNA of the CDR3 is TGTGCCAGCAGCCAAGAGTGGAGAACAGATACGCAGTATTTT.

The chain uses TRBV28 and TRBJ2-5, with 9 nucleotides matching TRBD1. CDR1 MDHEN and CDR2 SYDVKM come from the germline V gene. With V trimmed by 6 bases and J by 5 bases, 10 bases remained unmatched. CDR3 size: 15 residues. The CDR3 bases are TGTGCCAGCAGGACGGCCGGGACAGGGTACGAGACCCAGTACTTC. It translates to CASRTAGTGYETQYF.

The chain uses TRBV28 and TRBJ1-6; 7 bases line up with TRBD1. This CDR3 is built from 15 residues. CDR1 MDHEN and CDR2 SYDVKM come from the germline V gene. Trimming at V came to 2 bases and at J to 7 bases, leaving 5 bases not matched to a gene. As DNA, the CDR3 is TGTGCCAGCAGTTTAAAGGGACAGTGGAATTCACCCCTCCACTTT. It specifies CASSLKGQWNSPLHF.

In this sample, this clone turned up a few times. As DNA, the CDR3 is TGTGCCAGTACCTCCTCGGGGACCCCAGATACGCAGTATTTT. This encodes CASTSSGTPDTQYF. The genes are TRBV19 and TRBJ2-3; D tentatively fits TRBD1 or TRBD2 (5 bases each). V was shortened by 7 bases and J by 4 bases, with 15 bases between the two germline ends. Per the germline V gene, CDR1 is LNHDA and CDR2 is SQIVND (reference sequence). The CDR3 has 14 residues.

The V gene is TRBV19, the J gene TRBJ2-2; TRBD2 agrees at 15 bases. V lost 5 bases and J lost 8; bases outside the gene matches: 12. Per the germline V gene, CDR1 is LNHDA and CDR2 is SQIVND (reference sequence). CDR3 length: 18 amino acids. The chain's CDR3 is CASSSAKKGLAGGGELFF. CDR3 in DNA: TGTGCCAGTAGTTCCGCGAAGAAGGGACTAGCGGGGGGAGGGGAGCTGTTTTTT.

J is TRBJ2-3 and V is TRBV5-1; 9 bases match TRBD1. V trimming: 3 bases; J trimming: 6 bases; junction bases outside the gene matches: 17. The germline V gene encodes CDR1 SGHRS and CDR2 YFSETQ. The CDR3 has 18 residues. CDR3 sequence: CASSSVPGQGSGHDTQYF. The DNA for the CDR3 is TGCGCCAGCAGCTCCGTCCCGGGACAGGGTTCGGGGCATGATACGCAGTATTTT.

This chain joins TRBV2 and TRBJ2-6; 7 bases fit TRBD1. The CDR3 runs to 16 residues. With 6 bases clipped from V and 4 bases from J, the junction kept 9 bases outside the gene matches. Germline CDR1 SNHLY, CDR2 FYNNEI. This CDR3 reads CASRETGFIGANVLTF. The CDR3 DNA reads TGTGCCAGCAGGGAGACAGGGTTCATCGGGGCCAACGTCCTGACTTTC.

The genes are TRBV19 and TRBJ1-1, with D possibly being TRBD1 (5 bases). The CDR3 is 12 amino acids. The germline CDR1 and CDR2 sequences are LNHDA and SQIVND (reference sequence). Trimming cost V 2 bases and J 10 bases, with 11 bases left between them. CDR3 region: CASSIQGTGAFF. The CDR3 nucleotides are TGTGCCAGTAGTATACAGGGAACGGGAGCTTTCTTT.

The DNA for the CDR3 is TGTGCCAGCAGCTCGACAGGGGGCGAATTCGGGGAGACCCAGTACTTC. Protein product: CASSSTGGEFGETQYF. The chain has TRBV5-6 and TRBJ2-5; 10 bases align to TRBD1. CDR3 size: 16 residues. Germline CDR1 and CDR2: SGHDT and YYEEEE. After removal of 3 bases from V and 5 bases from J, the junction contained 10 bases not matched to a gene.

The CDR3 DNA is TGTGCCAGCAGTCAAGTCGGGGGGGCGGGCTACGAGCAGTACTTC. It is translated as CASSQVGGAGYEQYF. J is TRBJ2-7 and V is TRBV27; 8 positions agree with TRBD2. Germline V gene lookup returns CDR1 MNHEY and CDR2 SMNVEV (reference sequence). The CDR3 length is 15 residues. Germline trimming cut 5 bases from V and 3 bases from J; bases unmatched to any gene: 9.